Reported below is one T cell receptor beta chain. The CDR3 extends over 15 amino acids. With 4 bases removed from V and 2 bases from J, the gap between germline ends came to 12 bases. Germline assignment: CDR1 SNHLY and CDR2 FYNNEI. The sample originates from a study of T cell changes during pregnancy in multiple sclerosis. Some clones are missing from TCRdb's copy, which holds only in-frame ones; the method was immunoSEQ multiplex PCR. The profile shows 100,000 or so clones, 85% to 95% of them singletons. The TCR comes from a female donor in good health, enrolled as a control in a pregnancy study. The genes are TRBV2 and TRBJ2-4, with a weak D call TRBD1 (6 bases). Sequenced material: peripheral blood, taken after pregnancy. The CDR3 protein is CASSADRLSKNIQYF. The CDR3 coding sequence is TGTGCCAGCAGTGCTGACAGGTTGTCCAAAAACATTCAGTACTTC.